Included here is one T cell receptor (beta chain) sequence, with context. CDR3 and TCR beta VDJ profiling relied on genomic DNA as the template. Via MiXCR, TCRdb re-called the reads, giving one row per CDR3 protein. The top ten clones hold more than 3.5% of a sample with approximately 380,000 distinct CDR3 sequences, roughly 64% of them seen once. This entry belongs to a study of CD8+CD57+ T cells in acquired aplastic anemia. The sequencing sample was made of sorted CD4+, CD8+, or CD8+CD57+ T cells (not recorded which) from PBMCs. The sequence came from a human donor in good health, serving as a control.

CDR3 loop: CASSVGTGGEKLFF. DNA for the CDR3: TGTGCCAGCAGCGTAGGGACAGGGGGTGAAAAACTGTTTTTT. The chain carries TRBV9 and TRBJ1-4; 10 positions match TRBD1. Germline loops: CDR1 SGDLS, CDR2 YYNGEE. The CDR3 is 14 residues long. The junction had 0 bases not matched to a gene; V was cut back by 0 bases and J by 7 bases. The full variable domain, rest sourced from reference TRBV9 and TRBJ1-4, is DSGVTQTPKHLITATGQRVTLRCSPRSGDLSVYWYQQSLDQGLQFLIQYYNGEERAKGNILERFSAQQFPDLHSELNLSSLELGDSALYFCASSVGTGGEKLFFGSGTQLSVL.